These T cell receptor beta chains were read from a single sample in a study of shared clonotypes between healthy human individuals. Method: immunoSEQ multiplex PCR; TCRdb's copy keeps in-frame clones and lacks some. Counted here are 1 million to 1.3 million clones, about 84% occurring once; the ten biggest clones make up 0.5% to 0.65%. The sequencing sample was made of memory CD4+ T cells from PBMCs. These TCRs come from a man in his late teens or twenties in good health. Some clones in this sample may be carry-over from other donors' samples. CDR3s include the opening cysteine and the closing phenylalanine or tryptophan. Each record gives: J gene, V gene, CDR3 protein.

TRBJ1-1 | TRBV28 | CASRRGQGAGRDTEAFF
TRBJ1-3 | TRBV9 | CASSVRIEAARSLTGNTIYF
TRBJ2-7 | TRBV2 | CASSRPGTGTGEQYF
TRBJ2-1 | TRBV2 | CASSEEGAGEQFF
TRBJ2-7 | TRBV6-1 | CASSEGTGSYEQYF
TRBJ2-4 | TRBV19 | CASSISPGPGIQYF
TRBJ1-1 | TRBV18 | CASSPPDLTNTEAFF
TRBJ1-1 | TRBV28 | CASSFGQGNTEAFF
TRBJ1-3 | TRBV9 | CASSVEEGNSGNTIYF
TRBJ1-1 | TRBV5-4 | CASSPKGGYLGTEAFF
TRBJ2-2 | TRBV7-8 | CASRQGTGDTGELFF
TRBJ2-2 | TRBV19 | CASSSGYTGELFF
TRBJ1-5 | TRBV10-3 | CAISESRSNQPQHF
TRBJ2-2 | TRBV19 | CASSILAGGPGELFF
TRBJ2-7 | TRBV4-3 | CASSQPGAGVYEQYF
TRBJ1-1 | TRBV5-1 | CASSLMENTEAFF
TRBJ1-5 | TRBV5-1 | CASSFWESYSNQPQHF
TRBJ2-3 | TRBV7-2 | CASSLTSGRRTDTQYF
TRBJ1-2 | TRBV11-2 | CASSFNMAGYTF
TRBJ2-1 | TRBV30 | CAWSPRPGTSGRSYNEQFF
TRBJ1-6 | TRBV7-6 | CASSLTSFNSPLHF
TRBJ1-2 | TRBV5-1 | CASSLDRGLRGTF
TRBJ2-2 | TRBV7-6 | CASSLEVSGANTGELFF
TRBJ2-7 | TRBV5-1 | CASSAGLAGGLSVYEQYF
TRBJ1-2 | TRBV5-6 | CASSLDRGYGYTF
TRBJ1-1 | TRBV5-1 | CASSLDGRMNTEAFF
TRBJ2-7 | TRBV7-2 | CASSLISRLNYEQYF
TRBJ2-3 | TRBV5-4 | CASSPSVGQGSADTQYF
TRBJ1-1 | TRBV7-9 | CASSLGTRVISEAFF
TRBJ2-1 | TRBV7-8 | CASSLLFMSSYNEQFF
TRBJ1-2 | TRBV28 | CASSSGVFGYTF
TRBJ2-1 | TRBV5-1 | CASKYGSTYNEQFF
TRBJ2-7 | TRBV28 | CASSLPGSPTYEQYF